This TCR beta chain was found in a study of blood T cell repertoires in COVID-19. Turning to the study itself: The origin of the acute and convalescent COVID-19 samples was the United States, Italy and Spain. Sample material is recorded as cDNA or gDNA derived from T cells, B-cell-depleted T cells, or PBMCs.

The CDR3 loop spans 12 amino acids. The germline V gene encodes CDR1 SGHRS and CDR2 YFSETQ. Deletions cut 4 bases from V and 8 bases from J, with 12 bases between. The Seattle patients joined while their infection was active and were tracked longitudinally afterward. Per the authors' pipeline: Reference gene primers were amplified, and this amplification served to estimate nucleated cell counts. Data came from immunoSEQ multiplex PCR; TCRdb stores just in-frame clones and leaves some out. Clonal size and the V and J genes are those of that table, whereas D and trimming came from the DNA. The sample lists over 75,000 clones, about 87% occurring once.

Sequenced material: peripheral blood. The clonotype originates from a human donor with COVID-19, enrolled during active disease. The donor label of this sample is uncertain. The chain joins TRBV5-1 to TRBJ1-2; no definite D call. Here the CDR3 reads CASSGPAGGYTF. CDR3 DNA sequence: TGCGCCAGCAGCGGGCCGGCGGGGGGCTACACCTTC.